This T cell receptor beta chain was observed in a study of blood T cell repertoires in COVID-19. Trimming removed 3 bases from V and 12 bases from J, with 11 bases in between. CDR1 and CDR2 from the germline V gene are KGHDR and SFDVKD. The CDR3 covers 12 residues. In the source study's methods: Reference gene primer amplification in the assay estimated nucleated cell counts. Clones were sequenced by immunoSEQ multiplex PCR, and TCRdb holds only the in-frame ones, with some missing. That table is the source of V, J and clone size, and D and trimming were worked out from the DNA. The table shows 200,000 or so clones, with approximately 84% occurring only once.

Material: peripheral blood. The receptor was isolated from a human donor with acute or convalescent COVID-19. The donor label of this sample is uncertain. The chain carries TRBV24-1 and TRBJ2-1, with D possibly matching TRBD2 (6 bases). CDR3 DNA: TGTGCCACCAGTGATGGGTGGGGAGGGCAGTTCTTC. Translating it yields CATSDGWGGQFF.